The rows below give T cell receptor beta chains drawn from one sample of a study of radiation and T cells in renal cell carcinoma. Here immunoSEQ multiplex PCR was the method, and the copy in TCRdb shows in-frame clones only, minus some. The sample holds roughly 9,000 clones, about 63% seen once. Sequenced material: tumor tissue, taken from a patient whose treatment included radiotherapy and nephrectomy. The receptors come from a woman in her fifties or sixties with renal cell carcinoma. The conserved cysteine and the conserved F or W are not part of the CDR3 here. Expanded clones are given a class, and other clones once, few, many or no size at all.

j_call: TRBJ1-5; clone_size: NA; v_call: TRBV7-2; cdr3_aa: ASSLSSAGGQPQH
j_call: TRBJ1-1; clone_size: NA; v_call: TRBV6-1; cdr3_aa: ASRLQGATEAF
j_call: TRBJ1-5; clone_size: NA; v_call: TRBV18; cdr3_aa: ASSRPQSTQH
j_call: TRBJ2-1; clone_size: NA; v_call: TRBV5-1; cdr3_aa: ASSLQSSYNEQF
j_call: TRBJ2-7; clone_size: NA; v_call: TRBV14; cdr3_aa: ASSGARRGRSSYEQY
j_call: TRBJ1-3; clone_size: NA; v_call: TRBV19; cdr3_aa: ASRIGDSRIY
j_call: TRBJ2-4; clone_size: NA; v_call: TRBV19; cdr3_aa: ASSKLWAKNIQY
j_call: TRBJ2-2; clone_size: once; v_call: TRBV11-2; cdr3_aa: ASSLGQGITNTGELF
j_call: TRBJ2-7; clone_size: NA; v_call: TRBV6-5; cdr3_aa: ASSYGVYEQY
j_call: TRBJ1-1; clone_size: NA; v_call: TRBV6-5; cdr3_aa: ASSYGRGGGAF
j_call: TRBJ2-7; clone_size: NA; v_call: TRBV28; cdr3_aa: ASSLTGQGRAYEQY
j_call: TRBJ1-6; clone_size: NA; v_call: TRBV2; cdr3_aa: ASLLARDSPLH
j_call: TRBJ2-7; clone_size: NA; v_call: TRBV7-9; cdr3_aa: ASSLATGYYEQY
j_call: TRBJ1-5; clone_size: NA; v_call: TRBV7-6; cdr3_aa: ASSLYIGTVSNQPQH